The rows below give T cell receptor beta chains drawn from one sample of a study of technical replicates of blood from several donors. Sequenced by immunoSEQ multiplex PCR; TCRdb stores in-frame clones only, minus some. The table lists tens of thousands of clones, approximately 90% of them singletons, with roughly 0.3% in the top ten. Material: T cells isolated from PBMCs. The receptors derive from a human donor in good health. The conserved cysteine and the conserved F or W are not part of the CDR3 here.

TRBJ2-3 | TRBV5-4 | ASSWVRTGATDTQY
TRBJ2-1 | TRBV7-9 | ASSLLGSTREQF
TRBJ1-5 | TRBV11-2 | ASSLVSGANQPQH
TRBJ2-2 | TRBV28 | ASSFFTLGSNTGELF
TRBJ2-5 | TRBV6-6 | ASSYAGTQY
TRBJ2-3 | TRBV15 | ATARDITDTQY
TRBJ1-5 | TRBV2 | ASTPSAGGNQPQH
TRBJ2-5 | TRBV19 | ASKDTNQETQY
TRBJ1-1 | TRBV7-2 | ASSFRGSEAF
TRBJ1-5 | TRBV6-5 | ASSYYAGENQPQH
TRBJ2-7 | TRBV7-9 | ASSLATQGYEQY
TRBJ2-7 | TRBV5-1 | ASSTGQGVHEQY
TRBJ2-7 | TRBV7-2 | ASSSPGGPSYEQY
TRBJ2-6 | TRBV2 | ASSGRGGFGANVLT
TRBJ2-5 | TRBV5-1 | ASSPAGQETQY
TRBJ2-3 | TRBV5-1 | ASSKRDSLNVGTQY
TRBJ2-3 | TRBV5-1 | ASSVTGQFTDTQY
TRBJ1-5 | TRBV19 | ASRPTRQGSNQPQH
TRBJ1-5 | TRBV15 | ATSRTNQPQH
TRBJ2-1 | TRBV11-3 | ASTIREQGGQF
TRBJ1-2 | TRBV19 | ATLGDTFLYGYT
TRBJ1-2 | TRBV7-8 | ASSPEAGVPYNYGYT
TRBJ2-7 | TRBV19 | ASSSGRGPYEQY
TRBJ1-2 | TRBV28 | ASSFPRQYYGYT
TRBJ2-7 | TRBV5-1 | ASSLGPTRGGTGSYEQY
TRBJ2-7 | TRBV7-9 | ASSTSVGQGSSYEQY
TRBJ2-1 | TRBV5-1 | ASSLAQEQF
TRBJ2-7 | TRBV15 | ATSRDPSGRVDEQY
TRBJ1-2 | TRBV18 | ASSPKTGEPNYGYT
TRBJ2-7 | TRBV10-2 | ASSKDLTDTYEQY
TRBJ1-2 | TRBV2 | ASSKGARGGYT
TRBJ1-5 | TRBV5-5 | ASSLDRSNQPQH
TRBJ2-5 | TRBV6-5 | ASFSGVETQY
TRBJ2-6 | TRBV29-1 | SVGTGTFSGANVLT
TRBJ1-5 | TRBV27 | ASSLDRDQPQH
TRBJ1-5 | TRBV5-5 | ASSFQGGNQPQH
TRBJ1-2 | TRBV11-2 | ASSTTGPYGYT
TRBJ1-1 | TRBV7-8 | ASSLGQLNTEAF
TRBJ2-7 | TRBV4-2 | ASSQEYRTSGLEQY
TRBJ2-5 | TRBV7-2 | ASSQSKRGGAQY
TRBJ2-5 | TRBV25-1 | ASSAGTSVVETQY
TRBJ2-7 | TRBV6-1 | ASSEFPATGQGVAYEQY